This T cell receptor beta chain was recorded in a study of blood T cell repertoires in COVID-19. Study overall: Material from acute and convalescent COVID-19 was sourced from the United States, Italy and Spain. PBMCs, B-cell-depleted T cells, or T cells provided the cDNA or gDNA that made up the material.

This clone has just a few counts. Produced via immunoSEQ multiplex PCR; TCRdb's table is partial and in-frame only. The sample carries about 80,000 clones, approximately 76% recorded once. This CDR3 region has 11 residues. V was pared by 5 bases and J by 8 bases, with 5 bases of the junction left unmatched. In germline, CDR1 is SQVTM, CDR2 ANQGSEA. The sequence was collected from a man between 70 and 80 years old with active or convalescent COVID-19. The specimen sequenced was peripheral blood. V usage is TRBV29-1 and J usage is TRBJ1-2, with 7 bases identical to TRBD1. CDR3 nucleotide sequence: TGCAGCGTTAACCCAGGGGGGGGCTACACCTTC. Amino acids: CSVNPGGGYTF.